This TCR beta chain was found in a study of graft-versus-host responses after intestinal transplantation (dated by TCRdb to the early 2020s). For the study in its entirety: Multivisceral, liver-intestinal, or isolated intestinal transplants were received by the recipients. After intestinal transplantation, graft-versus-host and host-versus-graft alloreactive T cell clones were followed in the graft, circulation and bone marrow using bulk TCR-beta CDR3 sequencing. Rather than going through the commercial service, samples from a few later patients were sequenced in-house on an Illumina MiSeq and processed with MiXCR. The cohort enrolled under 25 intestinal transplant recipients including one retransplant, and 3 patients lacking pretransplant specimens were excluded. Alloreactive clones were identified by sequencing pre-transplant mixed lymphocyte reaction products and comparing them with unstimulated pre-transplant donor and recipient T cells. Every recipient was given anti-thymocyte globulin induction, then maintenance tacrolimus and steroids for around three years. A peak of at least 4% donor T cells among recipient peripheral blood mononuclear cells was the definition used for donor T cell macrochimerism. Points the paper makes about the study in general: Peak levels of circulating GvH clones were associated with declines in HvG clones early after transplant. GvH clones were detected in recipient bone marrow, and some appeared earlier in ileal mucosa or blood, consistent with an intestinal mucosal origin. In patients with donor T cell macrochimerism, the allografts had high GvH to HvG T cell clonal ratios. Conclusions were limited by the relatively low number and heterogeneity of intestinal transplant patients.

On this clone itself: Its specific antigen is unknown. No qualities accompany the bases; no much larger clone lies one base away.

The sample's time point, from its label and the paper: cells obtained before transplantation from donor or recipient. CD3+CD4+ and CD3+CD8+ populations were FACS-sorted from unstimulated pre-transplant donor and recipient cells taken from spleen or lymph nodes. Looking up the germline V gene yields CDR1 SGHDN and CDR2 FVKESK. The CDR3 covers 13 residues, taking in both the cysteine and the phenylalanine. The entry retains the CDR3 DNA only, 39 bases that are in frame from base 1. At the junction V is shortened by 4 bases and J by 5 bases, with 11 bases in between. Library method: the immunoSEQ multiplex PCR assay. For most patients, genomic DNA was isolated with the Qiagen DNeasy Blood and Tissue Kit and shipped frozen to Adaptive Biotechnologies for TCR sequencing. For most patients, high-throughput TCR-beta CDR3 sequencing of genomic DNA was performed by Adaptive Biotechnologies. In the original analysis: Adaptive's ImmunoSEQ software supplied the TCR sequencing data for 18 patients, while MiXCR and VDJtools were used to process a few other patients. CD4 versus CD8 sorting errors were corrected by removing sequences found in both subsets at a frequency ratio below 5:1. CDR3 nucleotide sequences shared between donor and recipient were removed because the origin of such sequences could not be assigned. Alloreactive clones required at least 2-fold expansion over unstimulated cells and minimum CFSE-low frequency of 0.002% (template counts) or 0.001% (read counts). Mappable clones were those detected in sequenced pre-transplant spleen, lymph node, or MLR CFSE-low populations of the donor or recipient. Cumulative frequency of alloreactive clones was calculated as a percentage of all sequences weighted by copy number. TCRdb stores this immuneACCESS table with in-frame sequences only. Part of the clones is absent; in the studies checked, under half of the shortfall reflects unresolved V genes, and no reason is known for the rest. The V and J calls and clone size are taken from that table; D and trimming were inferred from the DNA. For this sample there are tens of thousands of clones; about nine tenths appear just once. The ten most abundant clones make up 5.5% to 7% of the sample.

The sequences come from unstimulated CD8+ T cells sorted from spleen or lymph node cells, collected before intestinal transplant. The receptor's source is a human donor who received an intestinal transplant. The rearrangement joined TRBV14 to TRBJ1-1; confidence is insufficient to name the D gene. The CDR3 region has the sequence CASSPGVWTEAFF. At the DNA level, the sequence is TGTGCCAGCAGCCCGGGAGTATGGACTGAAGCTTTCTTT.